This entry features one TCR beta chain sequence. These data are taken from a study of blood T cell repertoires in COVID-19. In the study overall: From the United States, Italy and Spain came samples of acute and convalescent COVID-19. PBMCs, B-cell-depleted T cells, or T cells provided the cDNA or gDNA that made up the material.

In the original workflow: Using reference gene primer amplification, nucleated cell counts were estimated. The table came from immunoSEQ multiplex PCR; TCRdb's copy has only in-frame clones and leaves some out. V, J and clone size are those of that table, while D and trimming were read from the DNA. The top ten clones hold about 8% of a sample with about 530,000 clones, about 89% of them seen once. CDR3 length: 12 amino acids. Per the germline V gene, CDR1 is SQVTM and CDR2 is ANQGSEA. V lost 4 bases to trimming and J lost 11 bases; unmatched junction nucleotides: 9. This chain joins TRBV29-1 and TRBJ1-1, with 8 bases that match TRBD1. The specimen sequenced was peripheral blood. This receptor was obtained from a woman in her forties or fifties with COVID-19, enrolled during active disease. CDR3 sequence (DNA): TGCAGCGTTGTACAGGGGGTAACTTGGGCTTTCTTT. This encodes CSVVQGVTWAFF.